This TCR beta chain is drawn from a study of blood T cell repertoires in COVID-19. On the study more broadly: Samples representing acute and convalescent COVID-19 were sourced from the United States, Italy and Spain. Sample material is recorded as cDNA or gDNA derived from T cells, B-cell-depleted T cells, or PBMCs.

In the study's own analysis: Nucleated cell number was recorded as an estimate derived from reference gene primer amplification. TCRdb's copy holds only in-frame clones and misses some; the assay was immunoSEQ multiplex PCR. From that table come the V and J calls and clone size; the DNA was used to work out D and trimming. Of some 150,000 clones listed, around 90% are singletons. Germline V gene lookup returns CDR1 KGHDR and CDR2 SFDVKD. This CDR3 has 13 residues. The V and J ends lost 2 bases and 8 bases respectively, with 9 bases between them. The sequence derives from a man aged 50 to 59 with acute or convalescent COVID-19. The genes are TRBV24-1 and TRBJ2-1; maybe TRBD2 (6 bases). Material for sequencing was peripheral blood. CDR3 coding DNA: TGTGCCACCAGTGATTCGGGGGAGGATGAGCAGTTCTTC. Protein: CATSDSGEDEQFF.